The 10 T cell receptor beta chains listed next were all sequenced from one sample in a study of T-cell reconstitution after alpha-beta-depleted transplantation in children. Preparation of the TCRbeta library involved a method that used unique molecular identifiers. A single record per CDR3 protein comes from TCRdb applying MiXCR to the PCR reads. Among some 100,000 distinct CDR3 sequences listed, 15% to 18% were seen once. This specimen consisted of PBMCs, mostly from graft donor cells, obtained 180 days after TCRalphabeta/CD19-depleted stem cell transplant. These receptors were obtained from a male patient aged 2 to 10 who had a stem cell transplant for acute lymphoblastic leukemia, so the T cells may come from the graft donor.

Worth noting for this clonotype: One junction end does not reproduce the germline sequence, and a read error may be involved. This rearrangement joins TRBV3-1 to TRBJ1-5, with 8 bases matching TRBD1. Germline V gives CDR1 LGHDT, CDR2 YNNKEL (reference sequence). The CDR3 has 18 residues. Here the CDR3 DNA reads TGTGCCTGCAGTAAACACATTGGACAGGGCGCTAGCAATCAGCCCCAGCATTTT. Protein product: CACSKHIGQGASNQPQHF. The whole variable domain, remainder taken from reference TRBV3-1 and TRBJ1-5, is DTAVSQTPKYLVTQMGNDKSIKCEQNLGHDTMYWYKQDSKKFLKIMFSYNNKELIINETVPNRFSPKSPDKAHLNLHINSLELGDSAVYFCACSKHIGQGASNQPQHFGDGTRLSIL.

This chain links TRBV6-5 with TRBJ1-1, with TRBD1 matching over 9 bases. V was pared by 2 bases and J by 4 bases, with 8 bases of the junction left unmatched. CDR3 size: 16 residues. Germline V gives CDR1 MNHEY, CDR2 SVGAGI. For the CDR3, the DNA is TGTGCCAGCAGTTACACTGGAGGACAGGGGATCACTGAAGCTTTCTTT. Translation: CASSYTGGQGITEAFF.

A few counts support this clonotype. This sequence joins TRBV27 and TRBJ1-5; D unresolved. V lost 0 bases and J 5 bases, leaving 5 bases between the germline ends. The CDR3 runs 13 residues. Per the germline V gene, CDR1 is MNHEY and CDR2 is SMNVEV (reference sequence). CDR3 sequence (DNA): TGTGCCAGCAGTTTATCGATCGATCAGCCCCAGCATTTT. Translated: CASSLSIDQPQHF.

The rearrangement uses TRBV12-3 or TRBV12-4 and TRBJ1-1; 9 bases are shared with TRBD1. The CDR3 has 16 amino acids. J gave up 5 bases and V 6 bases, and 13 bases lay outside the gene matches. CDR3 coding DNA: TGTGCCAGCAGGCCGGGACAGGGATTTGGACGGACTGAAGCTTTCTTT. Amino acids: CASRPGQGFGRTEAFF.

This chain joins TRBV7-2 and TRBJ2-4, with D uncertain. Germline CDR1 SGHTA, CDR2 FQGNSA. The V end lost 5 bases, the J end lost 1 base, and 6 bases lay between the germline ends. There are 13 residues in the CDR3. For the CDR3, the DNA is TGTGCCAGCAGCCCAGAGGCCAAAAACATTCAGTACTTC. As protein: CASSPEAKNIQYF.

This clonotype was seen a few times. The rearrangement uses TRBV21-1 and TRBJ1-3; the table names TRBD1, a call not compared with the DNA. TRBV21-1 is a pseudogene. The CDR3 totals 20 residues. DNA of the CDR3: TGTGCCAGCAGCACCACATTAGCACAGGCACAGATCCACTCTGGAAACACCATATATTTT. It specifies CASSTTLAQAQIHSGNTIYF.

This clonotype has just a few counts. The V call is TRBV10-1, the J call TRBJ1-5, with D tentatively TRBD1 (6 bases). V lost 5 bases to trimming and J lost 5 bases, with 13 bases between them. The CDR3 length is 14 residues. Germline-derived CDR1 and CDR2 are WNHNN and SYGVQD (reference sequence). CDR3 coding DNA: TGCGCCAGCAGTACAGGGTTAAAGGATCAGCCCCAGCATTTT. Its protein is CASSTGLKDQPQHF.

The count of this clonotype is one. For the CDR3, the DNA is TGTGCCAGCAGTTCCCCGGGGTCGGATGGCTACACCTTC. It codes for CASSSPGSDGYTF. The V call is TRBV6-2 or TRBV6-3, the J call TRBJ1-2; no firm D call. The CDR3 has 13 amino acids. Trimming removed 4 bases from V and 6 bases from J, with 12 bases in between. Per germline, CDR1 MNHEY and CDR2 SVGEGT.

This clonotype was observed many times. The DNA for the CDR3 is TGCAGTGCTAGAGGGGACTTCTATAGCACAGATACGCAGTATTTT. Its protein product is CSARGDFYSTDTQYF. The chain has TRBV20-1 and TRBJ2-3, with a weak D call TRBD2 (6 bases). The CDR3 extends over 15 amino acids. Trimming took off 1 base at V and 0 bases at J, with 11 bases between the two ends. Germline values: CDR1 DFQATT, CDR2 SNEGSKA (reference sequence).

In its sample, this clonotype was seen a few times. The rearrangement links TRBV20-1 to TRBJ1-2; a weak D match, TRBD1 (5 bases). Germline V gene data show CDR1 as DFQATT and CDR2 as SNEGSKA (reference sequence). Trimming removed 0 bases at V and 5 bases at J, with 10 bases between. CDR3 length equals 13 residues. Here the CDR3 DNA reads TGCAGTGCTAGAGATGGGACGGAGTATGGCTACACCTTC. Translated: CSARDGTEYGYTF.